These 18 T cell receptor beta chains were all obtained from the same sample, sequenced in a study of prognosis after radiotherapy for stage I lung cancer. Genomic DNA was the source, and TCR beta CDR3 was amplified from it by two-round multiplex PCR. During first-round PCR, primers specific to each TRBV and TRBJ gene were used. TCRdb recomputed calls from the multiplex PCR reads with MiXCR, one row per CDR3 protein. The table includes more than 25,000 distinct CDR3 sequences, around 30% detected once. The sample here was PBMCs, taken before or after stereotactic body radiation therapy (not recorded which). The source of these receptors is a donor over 45 with non-small cell lung cancer.

The J gene is TRBJ2-2, the V gene TRBV19; D remains ambiguous. With 1 base removed from V and 6 bases from J, the gap between germline ends came to 15 bases. The germline CDR1 and CDR2 sequences are LNHDA and SQIVND (reference sequence). There are 16 residues in the CDR3. The CDR3 region has the DNA TGTGCCAGTAGTATAGTCCCAGTGTCTGGGTCCGGGGAGCTGTTTTTT. This encodes CASSIVPVSGSGELFF.

In its sample, this clonotype was seen many times. The rearrangement uses TRBV5-1 and TRBJ1-6; the match to TRBD1 covers 7 bases. Germline V lookup: CDR1 SGHRS, CDR2 YFSETQ. CDR3 length: 14 residues. Trimming removed 4 bases from V and 7 bases from J; junction bases left unmatched: 5. The CDR3 reads CASSLGGGNSPLHF. DNA of the CDR3: TGCGCCAGCAGCCTAGGGGGCGGAAATTCACCCCTCCACTTT. The variable domain in full, with the rest retrieved from reference TRBV5-1 and TRBJ1-6, is KAGVTQTPRYLIKTRGQQVTLSCSPISGHRSVSWYQQTPGQGLQFLFEYFSETQRNKGNFPGRFSGRQFSNSRSEMNVSTLELGDSALYLCASSLGGGNSPLHFGNGTRLTVT.

This clonotype showed up many times. The chain uses TRBV7-9 and TRBJ2-7; D is uncertain. Germline CDR1 reads SEHNR; CDR2 reads FQNEAQ (reference sequence). The CDR3 runs to 13 residues. Trimming took off 5 bases at V and 2 bases at J, with 10 bases between the two ends. The CDR3 reads CASSAGPPYEQYF. Written as DNA, the CDR3 is TGTGCCAGCAGCGCAGGACCCCCCTACGAGCAGTACTTC.

In this sample, this clonotype turned up many times. The chain links TRBV7-3 to TRBJ2-3; 12 bases line up with TRBD1. Germline CDR1 is SGHTA and CDR2 is FQGTGA. V gave up 5 bases and J gave up 6 bases; unmatched junction bases: 3. There are 14 residues in the CDR3. The CDR3: CASSVGQGADTQYF. DNA for the CDR3: TGTGCCAGCAGCGTGGGACAGGGGGCGGATACGCAGTATTTT.

At least ten counts were recorded for this clonotype. J is TRBJ1-2 and V is TRBV12-3 or TRBV12-4, with D uncertain. The CDR3 loop spans 13 amino acids. The V end was cut by 1 base, the J end by 7 bases, with 10 bases between. As DNA, the CDR3 is TGTGCCAGCAGTTTAGGGCTATTGGGTGGCTACACCTTC. Translation: CASSLGLLGGYTF.

This clonotype was detected ten times or more. The gene calls are TRBV3-1 and TRBJ2-7, with D perhaps TRBD1 or TRBD2 (5 bases each). Germline-derived CDR1 and CDR2 are LGHDT and YNNKEL (reference sequence). The CDR3 is 13 amino acids. V lost 3 bases and J 5 bases, leaving 11 bases between the germline ends. CDR3 loop: CASSHRGAHEQYF. CDR3 nucleotides: TGTGCCAGCAGCCATCGAGGGGCCCACGAGCAGTACTTC.

Worth noting for this clonotype: A clone one base away is much larger, so this may be a read error. The DNA for the CDR3 is TGCGACAGCGGGAAACAGGGAGGCACTGAAGCTTTCTTT. It is translated as CDSGKQGGTEAFF. This chain connects TRBV10-2 to TRBJ1-1; D might be TRBD1 (6 bases). In germline, CDR1 is WSHSY, CDR2 SAAADI. The CDR3 runs to 13 residues.

Comment on this clonotype: A much larger clone is a single base away; this may be a read error. This chain connects TRBV20-1 to TRBJ1-4; perhaps TRBD1 as D (6 bases). The CDR3 is 13 residues long. Germline-derived CDR1 and CDR2 are DFQATT and SNEGSKA (reference sequence). Here the CDR3 reads CSARGGPNEQLFF. The CDR3 nucleotides read TGCAGTGCTAGAGGGGGGCCTAATGAACAACTGTTTTTT.

The table lists this clonotype with many counts. The genes are TRBV7-3 and TRBJ2-7; 10 bases are shared with TRBD2. V was pared by 0 bases and J by 1 base, with 9 bases of the junction left unmatched. There are 18 residues in the CDR3. The germline V gene has CDR1 SGHTA and CDR2 FQGTGA. In DNA form, the CDR3 reads TGTGCCAGCAGCTTAACGGCGTCTAGCGGGAGTATGTCCTACGAGCAGTACTTC. Translated: CASSLTASSGSMSYEQYF.

This clonotype has ten or more counts. The rearrangement links TRBV7-3 to TRBJ2-1, with 14 bases identical to TRBD2. Trimming took 8 bases from V and 8 from J; bases not matched to a gene: 11. CDR1 and CDR2 from the germline V gene are SGHTA and FQGTGA. This CDR3 spans 16 amino acids. CDR3 nucleotide sequence: TGTGCCAGCTCCGAATTGGGACTAGCGGGAGAAGATGAGCAGTTCTTC. Protein: CASSELGLAGEDEQFF. Combining the CDR3 with reference TRBV7-3 and TRBJ2-1 gives the whole variable domain GAGVSQTPSNKVTEKGKYVELRCDPISGHTALYWYRQSLGQGPEFLIYFQGTGAADDSGLPNDRFFAVRPEGSVSTLKIQRTERGDSAVYLCASSELGLAGEDEQFFGPGTRLTVL.

Many counts were recorded for this clonotype. V gene TRBV28 combines with J gene TRBJ1-5; D might be TRBD1 (6 bases). Trimming shortened V by 7 bases and J by 3 bases, and 13 bases separated the two germline ends. The germline V gene has CDR1 MDHEN and CDR2 SYDVKM. CDR3 length equals 14 residues. CDR3 residues: CASTVWDTNQPQHF. The CDR3 region has the DNA TGTGCCAGCACGGTCTGGGACACCAATCAGCCCCAGCATTTT.

This clonotype was seen at least ten times. The gene calls are TRBV6-1 and TRBJ1-5, with D possibly being TRBD1 (6 bases). V was trimmed by 5 bases and J by 0 bases, leaving 17 bases between them. Germline values: CDR1 MNHNS, CDR2 SASEGT. This CDR3 region has 17 residues. The DNA for the CDR3 is TGTGCCAGCAGTCCCCGGGACACCAGAAATAGCAATCAGCCCCAGCATTTT. This codes for CASSPRDTRNSNQPQHF.

This clonotype was counted ten times or more. The V call is TRBV7-9, the J call TRBJ2-3, with D hard to call. Trimming took 8 bases from V and 6 from J, leaving 6 bases between them. CDR1 is SEHNR, CDR2 FQNEAQ, per germline (reference sequence). The CDR3 extends over 10 amino acids. CDR3 sequence: CASALDTQYF. DNA for the CDR3: TGTGCCAGCGCTTTGGATACGCAGTATTTT. Combining the CDR3 with reference TRBV7-9 and TRBJ2-3 gives the whole variable domain DTGVSQNPRHKITKRGQNVTFRCDPISEHNRLYWYRQTLGQGPEFLTYFQNEAQLEKSRLLSDRFSAERPKGSFSTLEIQRTEQGDSAMYLCASALDTQYFGPGTRLTVL.

This clonotype was detected only a few times. V usage is TRBV19 and J usage is TRBJ2-4, with D maybe TRBD2 (5 bases). Trimming left V 6 bases short and J 0 bases short, with 12 bases between. Germline loops: CDR1 LNHDA, CDR2 SQIVND (reference sequence). The CDR3 is 15 residues long. The CDR3 DNA sequence: TGTGCCAGTAGACCAGACGGGGTAGCCAAAAACATTCAGTACTTC. Its translation is CASRPDGVAKNIQYF.

The sample holds many counts of this clonotype. The chain recombines TRBV20-1 with TRBJ2-3, with TRBD2 identical over 9 bases. V shed 0 bases and J 4 bases; nucleotides not matched to a gene: 14. Germline CDR1 DFQATT, CDR2 SNEGSKA (reference sequence). This CDR3 has 18 residues. The CDR3 coding sequence is TGCAGTGCTAGAGATCTCCTGGGTGCGGGAGGGCCCTCAGATACGCAGTATTTT. Encoded protein: CSARDLLGAGGPSDTQYF.

The V and J genes are TRBV7-9 and TRBJ2-2; 9 bases align to TRBD2. Looked up from germline, CDR1 is SEHNR and CDR2 is FQNEAQ (reference sequence). J lost 1 base, V lost 1 base, and 1 base had no gene match. The CDR3 covers 16 residues. Here the CDR3 DNA reads TGTGCCAGCAGCTTAGTAGCGGGAGTGAACACCGGGGAGCTGTTTTTT. This sequence encodes CASSLVAGVNTGELFF.

J is TRBJ2-7 and V is TRBV27; D is ambiguous. The V gene lost 10 bases and the J gene lost 3 bases, with 19 bases spanning the gap. From germline, CDR1 is MNHEY and CDR2 SMNVEV (reference sequence). The CDR3 spans 14 residues. As DNA, the CDR3 is TGTGCCATCAGACCCCTAGGGTGTGGCTACGAGCAGTACTTC. It codes for CAIRPLGCGYEQYF.

This clonotype occurred a few times. The chain employs TRBV5-6 and TRBJ2-2; 7 positions agree with TRBD2. The germline V gene has CDR1 SGHDT and CDR2 YYEEEE. The CDR3 extends over 15 amino acids. Trimming removed 2 bases from V and 7 bases from J; junction bases left unmatched: 8. CDR3 sequence reads: CASSFGGGPGGELFF. CDR3 sequence (DNA): TGTGCCAGCAGCTTCGGGGGAGGGCCCGGCGGGGAGCTGTTTTTT.